The present TCR beta chain was sequenced within a study of blood T cell repertoires in COVID-19. For the study at large: The United States, Italy and Spain were the sources of the acute and convalescent COVID-19 samples. In each case, the material was cDNA or gDNA derived from T cells, B-cell-depleted T cells, or PBMCs.

As handled by the study authors: Amplification of reference gene primers provided the estimated nucleated cell counts. Measured with immunoSEQ multiplex PCR; TCRdb has only the in-frame clones, and not every one. That table gives V, J and clone size, and the DNA gave D and trimming. Of under 300,000 clones in the sample, about nine tenths were seen once. There are 16 residues in the CDR3. V gave up 6 bases and J gave up 13 bases, with 25 bases separating them. The germline CDR1 and CDR2 sequences are MNHNY and SVGAGI (reference sequence). This sequence was found in a woman in her 40s with acute or convalescent COVID-19. The material sequenced was peripheral blood. The gene calls are TRBV6-6 and TRBJ1-6; D uncertain. CDR3 in amino acids: CASRRSGIYLDRPLHF. DNA of the CDR3: TGTGCCAGCAGGCGATCCGGGATTTACCTAGATAGGCCCCTCCACTTT.